This passage covers 14 T cell receptor beta chains from one sample sequenced in a study of OX40 agonist ivuxolimab in advanced cancers. Measured with immunoSEQ multiplex PCR; TCRdb has only the in-frame clones, and not every one. The data hold about 120,000 clones, with roughly 95% observed a single time. Specimen: CD4+ or CD8+ T cells sorted from blood, collected in a trial of the OX40 agonist ivuxolimab. All receptors derive from an adult with an advanced solid tumor such as melanoma, head and neck, liver or kidney cancer.

V usage is TRBV28 and J usage is TRBJ2-7, with 11 bases identical to TRBD2. The germline V gene has CDR1 MDHEN and CDR2 SYDVKM. This CDR3 region has 16 residues. The junction had 5 bases not matched to a gene; V was cut back by 2 bases and J by 2 bases. CDR3 DNA sequence: TGTGCCAGCAGTTTACTGGGACTAGCGGATACCTACGAGCAGTACTTC. This encodes CASSLLGLADTYEQYF.

The chain combines TRBV5-4 with TRBJ2-3, with D unresolved. The CDR3 spans 13 residues. The germline gives CDR1 SGHNT, CDR2 YYREEE (reference sequence). V dropped 1 base and J dropped 1 base, with 4 bases sitting between them. CDR3 protein: CASSLRGTDTQYF. As DNA, the CDR3 is TGTGCCAGCAGCTTGAGGGGCACAGATACGCAGTATTTT. Variable domain in full (rest from reference TRBV5-4 and TRBJ2-3): ETGVTQSPTHLIKTRGQQVTLRCSSQSGHNTVSWYQQALGQGPQFIFQYYREEENGRGNFPPRFSGLQFPNYSSELNVNALELDDSALYLCASSLRGTDTQYFGPGTRLTVL.

The chain couples TRBV4-1 to TRBJ2-1; 11 bases fit TRBD2. Germline CDR1 is MGHRA and CDR2 is YSYEKL. CDR3 size: 17 residues. V gave up 4 bases and J gave up 0 bases; unmatched junction bases: 5. In nucleotides, the CDR3 is TGCGCCAGCAGCCCGGGTGGGACTAGCGGCTCCTACAATGAGCAGTTCTTC. Amino acids: CASSPGGTSGSYNEQFF.

The chain links TRBV2 to TRBJ2-4; weak D call: TRBD2 (7 bases). Germline lookup yields CDR1 SNHLY and CDR2 FYNNEI. V gave up 6 bases and J gave up 3 bases, with 12 bases separating them. The CDR3 consists of 14 residues. This chain's CDR3 is CASRRGGGKNIQYF. For the CDR3, the DNA is TGTGCCAGCAGAAGGGGGGGCGGCAAAAACATTCAGTACTTC.

This rearrangement joins TRBV7-2 to TRBJ2-3, with 9 bases that match TRBD2. Per germline, CDR1 SGHTA and CDR2 FQGNSA. CDR3 length equals 18 residues. V shed 4 bases and J 0 bases; nucleotides not matched to a gene: 11. The CDR3 bases are TGTGCCAGCAGCTCTAGAAGAGCGGGGGGAATTAGCACAGATACGCAGTATTTT. It yields the protein CASSSRRAGGISTDTQYF.

CDR3 coding DNA: TGCAGCGTTTCGAATTCTGGAGGGGCCTCTTCCTACGAGCAGTACTTC. This encodes CSVSNSGGASSYEQYF. This chain links TRBV29-1 with TRBJ2-7; D may be TRBD2 (6 bases). The CDR3 is 16 residues long. Germline V gene sequence: CDR1 SQVTM, CDR2 ANQGSEA. V lost 5 bases to trimming and J lost 1 base, with 21 bases between them.

The rearrangement uses TRBV11-2 and TRBJ1-4; possibly TRBD1 for D (6 bases). The CDR3 is made up of 17 amino acids. Germline CDR1 and CDR2: SGHAT and FQNNGV. Trimming cost V 2 bases and J 7 bases, with 20 bases left between them. In DNA, the CDR3 is TGTGCCAGCAGCTTATCGGTAAAATCACAGGGAATTGAAAAACTGTTTTTT. This translates into CASSLSVKSQGIEKLFF.

A single count supports this clone. This chain joins TRBV19 and TRBJ2-1; TRBD2 aligns across 9 bases. There are 16 residues in the CDR3. Trimming cost V 5 bases and J 10 bases; bases outside gene matches: 15. Germline-derived CDR1 and CDR2 are LNHDA and SQIVND (reference sequence). The CDR3 coding sequence is TGTGCCAGTAGTGACTTAGCGGGAGATTCGGTTGGAGAGCAGTTCTTC. It translates to CASSDLAGDSVGEQFF.

The CDR3, as DNA: TGTGCCAGCAGTTTAAGGAGAGCTAACTATGGCTACACCTTC. Translating it yields CASSLRRANYGYTF. The gene calls are TRBV27 and TRBJ1-2; no firm D call. Trimming left V 2 bases short and J 0 bases short, with 7 bases between. CDR3 length equals 14 residues. Germline CDR1 and CDR2: MNHEY and SMNVEV (reference sequence).

The rearrangement joins TRBV19 to TRBJ1-5; possible D gene TRBD1, 6 bases. Trimming removed 5 bases from V and 1 base from J, with 12 bases in between. Germline values: CDR1 LNHDA, CDR2 SQIVND (reference sequence). The CDR3 length is 15 residues. The CDR3 bases are TGTGCCAGTAGTCTCGAGACAGGAAGCAATCAGCCCCAGCATTTT. Protein sequence: CASSLETGSNQPQHF.

The chain has TRBV2 and TRBJ2-7; TRBD1 aligns across 7 bases. V was pared by 5 bases and J by 0 bases, with 4 bases of the junction left unmatched. This CDR3 has 14 amino acids. In germline, CDR1 is SNHLY, CDR2 FYNNEI. This CDR3 is CASSIRGTSYEQYF. CDR3 in DNA: TGTGCCAGCAGTATCAGGGGGACCTCCTACGAGCAGTACTTC.

The J gene is TRBJ1-2, the V gene TRBV5-1; D remains ambiguous. CDR3 size: 12 residues. V was trimmed by 0 bases and J by 6 bases, leaving 6 bases between them. The germline gives CDR1 SGHRS, CDR2 YFSETQ. The CDR3 loop is CASSLGLDGYTF. CDR3 sequence (DNA): TGCGCCAGCAGCTTGGGTTTGGATGGCTACACCTTC. Supplemented by reference TRBV5-1 and TRBJ1-2, the full variable domain reads KAGVTQTPRYLIKTRGQQVTLSCSPISGHRSVSWYQQTPGQGLQFLFEYFSETQRNKGNFPGRFSGRQFSNSRSEMNVSTLELGDSALYLCASSLGLDGYTFGSGTRLTVV.

This chain links TRBV29-1 with TRBJ1-5, with D perhaps TRBD1 (6 bases). The germline V gene has CDR1 SQVTM and CDR2 ANQGSEA. V lost 5 bases and J 7 bases, leaving 15 bases between the germline ends. The CDR3 loop spans 13 amino acids. DNA of the CDR3: TGCAGCGTTAGGGGGGCGCAAGGCCAGCCCCAGCATTTT. It translates to CSVRGAQGQPQHF.

This clone was counted between two and nine times. This rearrangement joins TRBV6-1 to TRBJ1-5, with 8 nucleotides matching TRBD1. The ends lost 5 bases at V and 7 bases at J; junction bases unmatched: 7. CDR3 length: 14 residues. Germline V CDR1 and CDR2: MNHNS, SASEGT. CDR3 DNA: TGTGCCAGCAGTCTCGGACAGGGACGGCAGCCCCAGCATTTT. Translating gives CASSLGQGRQPQHF.